This T cell receptor beta chain was captured by sequencing in a study of blood T cell repertoires in COVID-19. The CDR3 covers 15 residues. Germline CDR1 SGHRS, CDR2 YFSETQ. The trim removed 1 base at V and 2 bases at J, leaving 3 bases unmatched. Sequencing used immunoSEQ multiplex PCR; TCRdb keeps in-frame clones, though not all of them. This table has around 200,000 clones, roughly 84% appearing once. This clone showed up just a few times. The chain uses TRBV5-1 and TRBJ1-1, with 9 bases fitting TRBD1. The TCR originated in a human donor with acute or convalescent COVID-19. The donor label of this sample is uncertain. Sequencing was performed on peripheral blood. CDR3 sequence: CASSLSGQGNTEAFF. The CDR3 DNA is TGCGCCAGCAGCTTGTCGGGACAGGGTAACACTGAAGCTTTCTTT.